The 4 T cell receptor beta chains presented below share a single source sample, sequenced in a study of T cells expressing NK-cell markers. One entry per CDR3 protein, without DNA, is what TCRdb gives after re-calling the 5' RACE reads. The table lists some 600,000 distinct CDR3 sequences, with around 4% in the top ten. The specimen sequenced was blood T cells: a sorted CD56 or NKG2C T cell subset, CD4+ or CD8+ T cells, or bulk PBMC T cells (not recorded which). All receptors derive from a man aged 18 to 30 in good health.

The chain's CDR3 is CASSLTGGRAYTDTQYF. J is TRBJ2-3 and V is TRBV7-9; with no DNA, the TCRdb D assignment of TRBD2 cannot be verified. This CDR3 contains 17 residues. Germline lookup yields CDR1 SEHNR and CDR2 FQNEAQ (reference sequence). The full variable domain, rest sourced from reference TRBV7-9 and TRBJ2-3, is DTGVSQNPRHKITKRGQNVTFRCDPISEHNRLYWYRQTLGQGPEFLTYFQNEAQLEKSRLLSDRFSAERPKGSFSTLEIQRTEQGDSAMYLCASSLTGGRAYTDTQYFGPGTRLTVL.

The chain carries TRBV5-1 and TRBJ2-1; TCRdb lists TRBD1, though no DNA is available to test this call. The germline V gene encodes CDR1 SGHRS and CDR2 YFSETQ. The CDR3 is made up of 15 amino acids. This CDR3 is CASSPAGDVYNEQFF.

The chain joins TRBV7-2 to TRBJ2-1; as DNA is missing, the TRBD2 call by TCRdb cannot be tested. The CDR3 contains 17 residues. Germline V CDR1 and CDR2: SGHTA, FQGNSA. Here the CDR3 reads CASSPRERLSSYNEQFF.

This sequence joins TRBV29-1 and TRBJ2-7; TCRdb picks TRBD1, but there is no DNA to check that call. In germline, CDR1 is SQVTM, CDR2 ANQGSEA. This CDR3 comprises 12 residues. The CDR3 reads CSAGTEAYEQYF.